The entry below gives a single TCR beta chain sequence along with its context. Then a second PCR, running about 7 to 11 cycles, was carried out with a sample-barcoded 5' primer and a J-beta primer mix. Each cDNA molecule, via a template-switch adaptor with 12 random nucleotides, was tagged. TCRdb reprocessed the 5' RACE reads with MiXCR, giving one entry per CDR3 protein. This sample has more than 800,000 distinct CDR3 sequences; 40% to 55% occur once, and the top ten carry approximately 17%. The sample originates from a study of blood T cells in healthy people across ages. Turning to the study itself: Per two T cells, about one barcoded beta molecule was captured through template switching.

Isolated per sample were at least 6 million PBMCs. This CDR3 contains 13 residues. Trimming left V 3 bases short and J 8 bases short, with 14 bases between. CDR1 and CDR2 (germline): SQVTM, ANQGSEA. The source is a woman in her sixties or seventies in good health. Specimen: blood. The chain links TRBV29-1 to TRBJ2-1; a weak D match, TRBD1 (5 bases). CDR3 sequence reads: CSVDAKGLDEQFF. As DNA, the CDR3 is TGCAGCGTTGATGCCAAGGGGCTCGATGAGCAGTTCTTC.